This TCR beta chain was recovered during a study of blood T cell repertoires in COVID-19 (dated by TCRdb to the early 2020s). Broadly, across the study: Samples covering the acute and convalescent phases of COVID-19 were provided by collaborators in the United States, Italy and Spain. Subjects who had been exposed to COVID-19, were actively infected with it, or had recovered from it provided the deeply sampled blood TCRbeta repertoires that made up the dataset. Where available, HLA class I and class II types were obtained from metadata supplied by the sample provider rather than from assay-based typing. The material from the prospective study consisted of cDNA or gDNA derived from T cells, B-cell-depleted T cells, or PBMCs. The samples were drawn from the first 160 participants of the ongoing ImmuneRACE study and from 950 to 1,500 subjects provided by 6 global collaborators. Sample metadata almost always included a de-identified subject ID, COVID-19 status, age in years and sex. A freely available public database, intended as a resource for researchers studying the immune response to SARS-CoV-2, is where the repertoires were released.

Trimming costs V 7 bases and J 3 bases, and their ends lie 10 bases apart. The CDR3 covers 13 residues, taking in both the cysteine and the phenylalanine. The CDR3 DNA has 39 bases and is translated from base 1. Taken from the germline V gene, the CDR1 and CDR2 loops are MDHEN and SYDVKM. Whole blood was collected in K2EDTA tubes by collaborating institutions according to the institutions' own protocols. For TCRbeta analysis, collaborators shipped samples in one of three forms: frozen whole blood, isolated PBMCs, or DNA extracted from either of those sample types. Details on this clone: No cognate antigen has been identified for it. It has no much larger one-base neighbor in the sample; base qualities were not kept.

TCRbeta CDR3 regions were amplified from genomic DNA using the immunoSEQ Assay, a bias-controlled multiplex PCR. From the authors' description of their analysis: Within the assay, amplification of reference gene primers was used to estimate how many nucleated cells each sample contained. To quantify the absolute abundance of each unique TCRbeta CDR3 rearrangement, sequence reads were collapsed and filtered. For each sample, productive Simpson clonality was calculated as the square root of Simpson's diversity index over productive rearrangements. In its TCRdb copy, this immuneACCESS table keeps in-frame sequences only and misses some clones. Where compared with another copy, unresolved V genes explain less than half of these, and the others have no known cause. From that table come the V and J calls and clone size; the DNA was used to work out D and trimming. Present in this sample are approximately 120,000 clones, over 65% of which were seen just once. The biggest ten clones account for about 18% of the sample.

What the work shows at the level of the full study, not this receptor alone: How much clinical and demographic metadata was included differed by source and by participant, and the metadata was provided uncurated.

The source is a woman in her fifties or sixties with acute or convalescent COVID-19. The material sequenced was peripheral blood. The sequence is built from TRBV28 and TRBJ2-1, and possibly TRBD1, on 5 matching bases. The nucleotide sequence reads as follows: TGTGCCAGCACACCAGGGTTCTACAATGAGCAGTTCTTC. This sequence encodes CASTPGFYNEQFF.